One T cell receptor (beta chain) is described in this entry. The data are from a study of blood T cell repertoires in COVID-19. Looking at the study overall: The cDNA or gDNA used as material had been derived from T cells, B-cell-depleted T cells, or PBMCs.

Per the authors' pipeline: From reference gene primer amplification, estimates of nucleated cell counts were derived. Clones were sequenced by immunoSEQ multiplex PCR, and TCRdb holds only the in-frame ones, with some missing. That table furnishes V, J and clone size, whereas the DNA furnished D and trimming. The table has a few hundred thousand clones, around 83% seen once. The specimen sequenced was PBMCs or T cells enriched from blood (not recorded which). The sequence was collected from a woman aged 50 to 65 who had recovered from COVID-19.

CDR3 coding DNA: TGTGCCTGGAGTGCTCGCGTGGACACTGAAGCTTTCTTT. This encodes CAWSARVDTEAFF. The chain joins TRBV30 to TRBJ1-1; no clear D. The CDR3 length is 13 residues. Trimming took off 1 base at V and 3 bases at J, with 9 bases between the two ends. Germline CDR1 and CDR2: GTSNPN and SVGIG (reference sequence).